The clone carrying this TCR beta chain showed up many times. Its antigen is unidentified. This sample was included in a study of shared clonotypes between healthy human individuals. Study outcomes and limitations: Blood was the sole source, and tissue repertoires probably differ. Sorted-subset sequencing, rarefaction showed, was incomplete despite large depth. Among donors, clonotype sharing was expected to be affected by sequencing depth.

Looked up from germline, CDR1 is MNHNS and CDR2 is SASEGT. The CDR3 sequence is 15 residues long. Trimming took 0 bases from V and 2 from J; bases not matched to a gene: 1. As defined, naive CD8 cells were CD45RO-negative and positively selected for CCR7, with terminally differentiated effector memory CD45RA+ cells excluded. Profiling relied on immunoSEQ multiplex PCR, and the TCRdb table lists in-frame clones only, not all of them. This sample carries 600,000 or so clones, about 98% of them seen once, and the ten largest clones take 0.25% to 0.35%. The sample taken for sequencing was naive CD8+ T cells sorted from blood. The rearrangement links TRBV6-1 to TRBJ2-7, with 10 nucleotides matching TRBD2. The TCR was taken from a man aged 25 to 40 in good health. The CDR3 DNA sequence: TGTGCCAGCAGTGAAGCGCTAGCGGGAGCCTACGAGCAGTACTTC. This codes for CASSEALAGAYEQYF.